Following are 6 T cell receptor beta chains from one sample sequenced in a study of spatial heterogeneity in lung cancer. The time point here: sample taken at primary tumor resection. TCRdb re-called the 5' RACE reads through MiXCR, storing one row per CDR3 protein. Of around 87,000 distinct CDR3 sequences listed, over 9.5% are singletons. The material was PBMCs, obtained at surgery. All receptors come from a male donor with early-stage non-small cell lung cancer.

The chain uses TRBV10-3 and TRBJ2-7, with D unresolved. V was pared by 2 bases and J by 0 bases, with 5 bases between. Germline CDR1 and CDR2: ENHRY and SYGVKD. This CDR3 is built from 13 residues. The CDR3 region is CAISERLSYEQYF. CDR3 DNA: TGTGCCATCAGTGAGCGGCTCTCCTACGAGCAGTACTTC.

This clonotype came up a few times. V is TRBV4-2 and J is TRBJ2-3, with D unresolved. This CDR3 region has 15 residues. Trimming took off 3 bases at V and 0 bases at J, with 10 bases between the two ends. Germline values: CDR1 LGHNA, CDR2 YNFKEQ. CDR3 DNA sequence: TGTGCCAGCAGCCATGCCGACGGGAGCACAGATACGCAGTATTTT. It encodes CASSHADGSTDTQYF.

This clonotype was detected a few times. This chain joins TRBV20-1 and TRBJ2-3; D uncertain. V lost 2 bases and J lost 0, with 9 bases in between. This CDR3 comprises 14 residues. From germline, CDR1 is DFQATT and CDR2 SNEGSKA (reference sequence). CDR3 loop: CSARQGKSTDTQYF. The CDR3 region has the DNA TGCAGTGCTAGACAAGGAAAGAGCACAGATACGCAGTATTTT.

This clonotype was seen a few times. The rearrangement links TRBV7-2 to TRBJ2-7, with a possible D match to TRBD2 (6 bases). CDR3 length: 14 residues. The germline V gene encodes CDR1 SGHTA and CDR2 FQGNSA. V lost 7 bases and J lost 4, with 17 bases in between. This chain's CDR3 is CASTSWGGAYEQYF. Here the CDR3 DNA reads TGTGCCAGCACTTCCTGGGGCGGGGCATACGAGCAGTACTTC.

In its sample, this clonotype was seen a few times. The gene calls are TRBV12-3 or TRBV12-4 and TRBJ2-5; possible D gene TRBD2, 5 bases. The length of the CDR3 is 13 residues. Trimming removed 5 bases at V and 2 bases at J, with 9 bases between. The CDR3 DNA sequence: TGTGCCAGCAGTCCGGGAAGGCAAGAGACCCAGTACTTC. Protein sequence: CASSPGRQETQYF.

This sequence joins TRBV6-2 or TRBV6-3 and TRBJ2-1; 12 bases line up with TRBD2. Germline V gene data show CDR1 as MNHEY and CDR2 as SVGEGT. CDR3 length: 17 residues. V dropped 5 bases and J dropped 1; count of bases not matched to a gene: 6. CDR3 loop: CASSRRTSGTSYNEQFF. The CDR3 nucleotides read TGTGCCAGCAGTCGACGGACTAGCGGGACTTCCTACAATGAGCAGTTCTTC.